This T cell receptor beta chain stems from a study of T cells of healthy individuals. MiXCR, applied by TCRdb to the 5' RACE reads, yields one record per CDR3 protein. The repertoire holds just over 40,000 distinct CDR3 sequences, with around 4.5% as singletons. The CDR3 contains 14 residues. The germline V gene has CDR1 MNHEY and CDR2 SVGEGT. V was clipped by 8 bases and J by 2 bases, with 14 bases between them. This rearrangement joins TRBV6-2 or TRBV6-3 to TRBJ2-3; D perhaps matches TRBD2 (7 bases). The TCR was taken from a human donor in good health. The CDR3: CASFRGGFTDTQYF. The DNA for the CDR3 is TGTGCCAGCTTTAGGGGGGGGTTCACAGATACGCAGTATTTT.